These T cell receptor beta chains were read from a single sample in a study of neoadjuvant nivolumab and ipilimumab in lung cancer. TCRdb keeps only in-frame clones here, not all; method: immunoSEQ multiplex PCR. The repertoire holds tens of thousands of clones, with approximately 90% as singletons. The sample in question was blood, obtained before neoadjuvant nivolumab, alone or with ipilimumab. The receptors were gathered from an adult with non-small cell lung cancer. Some clones in this sample may be carry-over from other donors' samples. The CDR3 runs from the conserved cysteine through the conserved F or W.

>14|TRBV27
CASRNRDIEYGYTF
>15|TRBV10-2
CASSRLAGDRYEQYF
>16|TRBV10-3
CAISELRTSVDNEQFF
>14|TRBV5-1
CASSLRGGGYEQYF
>15|TRBV6-5
CASSSTGTVTYEQYF
>11|TRBV29-1
CSAERGYEQYF
>16|TRBV12-5
CASGLVLAGGPGEQYF
>13|TRBV10-1
CASSETRNTEAFF
>14|TRBV10-3
CAIFPGTLGGEQYF
>14|TRBV10-3
CAISESVGTDTQYF
>13|TRBV7-9
CASSFREGQPQHF
>12|TRBV29-1
CSVVADTDTQYF
>15|TRBV11-2
CASSFGQGFDYGYTF
>14|TRBV6-5
CASSPDLVNEKLFF
>15|TRBV4-1
CASSQDPLGGREQYF
>14|TRBV11-2
CASSLLAALYEQYF
>12|TRBV5-4
CASSFEGETQYF
>15|TRBV29-1
CSVALASTSTDTQYF
>15|TRBV12-5
CASGLVQATNEKLFF
>16|TRBV5-4
CASSLARGLAGGEQFF
>15|TRBV6-5
CASSYGPEGNTEAFF
>15|TRBV27
CASSILQGAVGELFF
>13|TRBV5-6
CASSFSENYGYTF
>17|TRBV11-2
CASSPLDTFLSTDTQYF
>15|TRBV11-1
CASSSRDSKYNEQFF
>11|TRBV20-1
CSARDLNTQYF
>15|TRBV5-1
CASSSASGTGGELFF
>11|TRBV20-1
CSASRGFGYTF